A selection of T cell receptor beta chains follows, all from one sample in a study of blood T cell repertoires in COVID-19. Here immunoSEQ multiplex PCR was the method, and the copy in TCRdb shows in-frame clones only, minus some. The table lists 150,000 to 200,000 clones, 89% of them singletons. The specimen sequenced was PBMCs or T cells enriched from blood (not recorded which). These receptors came from a young woman who had recovered from COVID-19. CDR3s include the opening cysteine and the closing phenylalanine or tryptophan. Each record gives: D gene, clone size, V gene, J gene, CDR3 DNA, CDR3 protein. D genes are given only for firm matches. Size is stated for part of the rows, as once, few or many counts, or as a class when the clone is expanded.

>TRBD1|-|TRBV19|TRBJ1-2
TGTGCCAGTAGTATCGGGACAGGGGCGCGAGGCTACACCTTC
CASSIGTGARGYTF
>-|-|TRBV3-1/TRBV3-2|TRBJ1-1
TGTGCCAGCAGCCAAGGCGGGACTGAAGCTTTCTTT
CASSQGGTEAFF
>-|-|TRBV30|TRBJ1-4
TGTGCCTGGGGGGGAGCAACTAATGAAAAACTGTTTTTT
CAWGGATNEKLFF
>TRBD2|-|TRBV7-2|TRBJ2-1
TGTGCCAGCAGCTCCCTGGGACTAGCGGGATCCAATGAGCAGTTCTTC
CASSSLGLAGSNEQFF
>-|-|TRBV12-3/TRBV12-4|TRBJ1-1
TGTGCCAGCAGTTTTAAAGAGGGCACTGAAGCTTTCTTT
CASSFKEGTEAFF
>TRBD2|-|TRBV27|TRBJ2-3
TGTGCCAGCAGTCCCCCTAGCGGGCCGACAGATACGCAGTATTTT
CASSPPSGPTDTQYF
>TRBD1|-|TRBV28|TRBJ1-2
TGTGCCAGCAGGAACTATCCCCGGGACAGGGGGCGACATGGCTACACCTTC
CASRNYPRDRGRHGYTF
>-|-|TRBV29-1|TRBJ2-7
TGCAGCGTTTGGTCCGAGAAGGGGTACGAGCAGTACTTC
CSVWSEKGYEQYF
>TRBD2|-|TRBV18|TRBJ2-3
TGTGCCAGCTCACGGACTAGCGGGAGTGCAGATACGCAGTATTTT
CASSRTSGSADTQYF
>TRBD2|-|TRBV20-1|TRBJ2-7
TGCAGTGCTGGGGGACTAGCGGGCTGCTTC
CSAGGLAGCF
>TRBD2|-|TRBV7-9|TRBJ2-1
TGTGCCAGCAGTCCGACTAGCGGGAGCTACAATGAGCAGTTCTTC
CASSPTSGSYNEQFF
>-|-|TRBV29-1|TRBJ1-2
TGCAGCGTCCAAATGGTGGGGGGCTATGGCTACACCTTC
CSVQMVGGYGYTF
>-|-|TRBV27|TRBJ2-1
TGTGCCAGCAGTTCGGGTTGGCGCCATGAGCAGTTCTTC
CASSSGWRHEQFF
>TRBD2|-|TRBV6-2/TRBV6-3|TRBJ2-7
TGTGCCAGCAGTTACTCGACTAGCGGGAGTCTCTACGAGCAGTACTTC
CASSYSTSGSLYEQYF
>-|-|TRBV5-1|TRBJ2-1
TGCGCCAGCAGCTTGATGGCCCAGAATGAGCAGTTCTTC
CASSLMAQNEQFF
>TRBD2|-|TRBV9|TRBJ2-5
TGTGCCAGCAGCCCGCGGACTAGCGGATTACAAGAGACCCAGTACTTC
CASSPRTSGLQETQYF
>TRBD2|once|TRBV9|TRBJ2-5
TGTGCCAGCAGCGTAGGGCTAGCGGGAGTAGAAGAGACCCAGTACTTC
CASSVGLAGVEETQYF
>-|-|TRBV7-2|TRBJ1-1
TGTGCCAGCAGCTTAGGGCATACAGGGCTAGCTGAAGCTTTCTTT
CASSLGHTGLAEAFF
>TRBD1|-|TRBV29-1|TRBJ2-7
TGCAGCGCCTCGGACAGGGGGGCCTACGAGCAGTACTTC
CSASDRGAYEQYF
>TRBD1|-|TRBV27|TRBJ1-5
TGTGCCAGCAGTTCGTACGGGACAGGGAACAATCAGCCCCAGCATTTT
CASSSYGTGNNQPQHF
>-|-|TRBV12-5|TRBJ2-7
TGTGCTAGTGGTTTGAATGGGGGCGCCCCCGCCGAGCAGTACTTC
CASGLNGGAPAEQYF
>-|-|TRBV12-5|TRBJ1-1
TGTGCTAGTGGTTTGGAGCAGAACACTGAAGCTTTCTTT
CASGLEQNTEAFF
>TRBD2|-|TRBV7-8|TRBJ2-7
TGTGCCAGCAGCTTAGATGAAGTGGGGGGGAGGAACGAGCAGTACTTC
CASSLDEVGGRNEQYF
>-|-|TRBV6-5|TRBJ2-6
TGTGCCAGCAGTTACAGAGTGTCTGGGGCCAACGTCCTGACTTTC
CASSYRVSGANVLTF
>-|-|TRBV9|TRBJ1-4
TGTGCCAGCAGCCAGGTAGGAGAAAAACTGTTTTTT
CASSQVGEKLFF
>-|-|TRBV14|TRBJ2-7
TGTGCCAGCAGCCAAGTGTTTCCTTCCTACGAGCAGTACTTC
CASSQVFPSYEQYF
>-|once|TRBV11-2|TRBJ2-7
TGTGCCAGCAGCTTAGGGGTAGCGGATTCCTACGAGCAGTACTTC
CASSLGVADSYEQYF
>-|-|TRBV6-2/TRBV6-3|TRBJ2-7
TGTGCCAGCAGTTTACGGACAAGGGCAACCGAGCAGTACTTC
CASSLRTRATEQYF
>TRBD2|-|TRBV18|TRBJ2-1
TGTGCCAGCTCAACCGGGACTAGCGGCTACAATGAGCAGTTCTTC
CASSTGTSGYNEQFF
>TRBD2|-|TRBV30|TRBJ2-4
TGTGCCTGGAGTATGGGACTAGAGCAAAACATTCAGTACTTC
CAWSMGLEQNIQYF
>-|-|TRBV10-1|TRBJ2-3
TGCGCCACCGGGATGTCAGATACGCAGTATTTT
CATGMSDTQYF
>-|-|TRBV7-9|TRBJ2-7
TGTGCCAGCAGCACTTCTATATCCTCCTACGAGCAGTACTTC
CASSTSISSYEQYF
>-|-|TRBV5-4|TRBJ1-2
TGTGCCAGCAGCCCCCTCGGGGGGGGGAGTCCTAACTATGGCTACACCTTC
CASSPLGGGSPNYGYTF
>TRBD1|-|TRBV30|TRBJ2-7
TGTGCCTGGAGACCCCGTGGACAGGGTCGGGGACAGTACTTC
CAWRPRGQGRGQYF
>-|-|TRBV7-2|TRBJ1-1
TGTGCCAGCAGCTGGGTAGGGGTGAACACTGAAGCTTTCTTT
CASSWVGVNTEAFF
>TRBD1|-|TRBV19|TRBJ2-5
TGTGCCAGTAAGGCCGGGACAGGGACGGGGACCCAGTACTTC
CASKAGTGTGTQYF
>-|-|TRBV27|TRBJ1-1
TGTGCCAGCAGGCCAACCCCGCGGACAGCTGAAGCTTTCTTT
CASRPTPRTAEAFF
>TRBD2|-|TRBV2|TRBJ2-2
TGTGCCAGCACCGAATCGACTAGCTATACCGGGGAGCTGTTTTTT
CASTESTSYTGELFF
>-|once|TRBV6-5|TRBJ1-1
TGTGCCAGCAGTTACAAGGCAGGGGCTGAAGCTTTCTTT
CASSYKAGAEAFF
>TRBD1|-|TRBV27|TRBJ2-1
TGTGCCAGCAGTTTCCCCGGACGACAGGGTCATGAGCAGTTCTTC
CASSFPGRQGHEQFF
>-|once|TRBV11-2|TRBJ1-2
TGTGCCAGCAGCTTAGATCGGGGAAGCTATGGCTACACCTTC
CASSLDRGSYGYTF
>-|-|TRBV2|TRBJ2-3
TGTGCCAGCAGTGACCGGGGGGCGGATACGCAGTATTTT
CASSDRGADTQYF
>-|-|TRBV7-2|TRBJ2-5
TGTGCCAGCGCTCGGAGCCTCCAAGAGACCCAGTACTTC
CASARSLQETQYF
>-|-|TRBV7-9|TRBJ1-3
TGTGCCAGCAGCTTAGGCGCGGGAACACCGACTGGAAACACCATATATTTT
CASSLGAGTPTGNTIYF
>TRBD2|-|TRBV27|TRBJ2-1
TGTGCCAGCAGGGCGGGAGGGCCAATCAATGAGCAGTTCTTC
CASRAGGPINEQFF
>TRBD2|-|TRBV5-5|TRBJ2-7
TGTGCCAGCAGCCATGGGACTAGCGAGAGATACGAGCAGTACTTC
CASSHGTSERYEQYF
>-|-|TRBV7-9|TRBJ1-1
TGTGCCAGCAGCTTATTGGGGGGAATCCTCATGAACACTGAAGCTTTCTTT
CASSLLGGILMNTEAFF
>-|-|TRBV28|TRBJ1-2
TGTGCCAGCAGACTTCGTGGGGCCCCTGGGGATGGCTACACCTTC
CASRLRGAPGDGYTF
>TRBD2|few|TRBV5-1|TRBJ2-6
TGCGCCAGCAGCTCGGGCCCACGGGGGGGCTCTGGGGCCAACGTCCTGACTTTC
CASSSGPRGGSGANVLTF
>-|-|TRBV7-2|TRBJ1-1
TGTGCCAGCAGCCGGGACTTTCAAGGGTCAGCTTTCTTT
CASSRDFQGSAFF
>TRBD1|-|TRBV18|TRBJ1-5
TGTGCCAGCTCACGCAGCGGGACAGGGGGCGCGACCCAGCATTTT
CASSRSGTGGATQHF
>-|-|TRBV6-5|TRBJ1-5
TGTGCCAGCAGAAGATCTCACGGTCAGCCCCAGCATTTT
CASRRSHGQPQHF
>-|once|TRBV18|TRBJ2-1
TGTGCCAGCTCACCAGGTAGCGAGGCCTACAATGAGCAGTTCTTC
CASSPGSEAYNEQFF
>TRBD2|-|TRBV3-1/TRBV3-2|TRBJ2-7
TGTGCCAGCAGCGGACTAGCGGGAGCCTACGAGCAGTACTTC
CASSGLAGAYEQYF
>-|-|TRBV6-6|TRBJ1-3
TGTGCCAGCAGTCACTTAGACGGACAGTTCGGAAACACCATATATTTT
CASSHLDGQFGNTIYF
>-|once|TRBV4-1|TRBJ1-6
TGCGCCAGCAGCCAAGATATCCAGGGTAATTCACCCCTCCACTTT
CASSQDIQGNSPLHF
>TRBD2|-|TRBV5-1|TRBJ2-3
TGCGCCAGCAGCTTGGTTTTCGGACTAGCGTCAGATACGCAGTATTTT
CASSLVFGLASDTQYF